This T cell receptor beta chain was identified during a study of T-cell memory formation after mild COVID-19. Study findings and constraints: The authors did not confirm SARS-CoV-2 specificity of second-wave clones peaking day 37. Clones that contracted clustered mainly in CM and EM if CD4+ and in EMRA if CD8+.

The CDR3 is made up of 15 amino acids. Trimming at V came to 6 bases and at J to 7 bases, leaving 6 bases not matched to a gene. In germline, CDR1 is LNHDA, CDR2 SQIVND (reference sequence). TCRdb ran MiXCR on the 5' RACE reads and lists one entry per CDR3 protein. This table holds a few hundred thousand distinct CDR3 sequences, 8.2% found once. As regards this clonotype: Its antigen remains unknown.

V is TRBV19 and J is TRBJ2-1, with 13 positions matching TRBD2. The sequence was obtained from a man younger than 35 who had mild COVID-19 (a few samples of this study predate the infection). Cell type and time point are not known. Sequencing was performed on PBMCs or a T cell subset sorted from them (not recorded which). The CDR3 spells CASRSGTSGVNEQFF. In nucleotides, the CDR3 is TGTGCCAGTAGAAGCGGGACTAGCGGGGTTAATGAGCAGTTCTTC.